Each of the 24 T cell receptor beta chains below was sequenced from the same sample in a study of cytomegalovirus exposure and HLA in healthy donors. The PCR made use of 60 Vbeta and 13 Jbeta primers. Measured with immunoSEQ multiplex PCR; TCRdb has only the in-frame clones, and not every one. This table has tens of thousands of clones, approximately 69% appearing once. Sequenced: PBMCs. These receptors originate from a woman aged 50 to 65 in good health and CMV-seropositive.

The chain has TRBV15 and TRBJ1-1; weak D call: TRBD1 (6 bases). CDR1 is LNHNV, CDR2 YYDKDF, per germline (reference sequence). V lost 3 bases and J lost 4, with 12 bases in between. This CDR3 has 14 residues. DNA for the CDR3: TGTGCCACCAGCAGTCCCACAGGGAGCACTGAAGCTTTCTTT. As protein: CATSSPTGSTEAFF. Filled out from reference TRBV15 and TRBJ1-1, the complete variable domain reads DAMVIQNPRYQVTQFGKPVTLSCSQTLNHNVMYWYQQKSSQAPKLLFHYYDKDFNNEADTPDNFQSRRPNTSFCFLDIRSPGLGDTAMYLCATSSPTGSTEAFFGQGTRLTVV.

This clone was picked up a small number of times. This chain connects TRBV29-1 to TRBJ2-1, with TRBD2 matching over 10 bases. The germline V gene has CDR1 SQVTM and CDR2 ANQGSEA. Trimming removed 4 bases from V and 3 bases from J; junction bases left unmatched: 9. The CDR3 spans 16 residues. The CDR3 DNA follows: TGCAGCGTTGTAGCGGGGGGCTTCCCCAGCTACAATGAGCAGTTCTTC. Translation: CSVVAGGFPSYNEQFF.

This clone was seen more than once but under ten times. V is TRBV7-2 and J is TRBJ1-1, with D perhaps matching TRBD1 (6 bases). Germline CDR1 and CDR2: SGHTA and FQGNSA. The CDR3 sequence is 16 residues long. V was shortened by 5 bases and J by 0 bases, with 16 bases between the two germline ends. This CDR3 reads CASSPGWTVMNTEAFF. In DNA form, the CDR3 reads TGTGCCAGCAGCCCGGGATGGACAGTCATGAACACTGAAGCTTTCTTT.

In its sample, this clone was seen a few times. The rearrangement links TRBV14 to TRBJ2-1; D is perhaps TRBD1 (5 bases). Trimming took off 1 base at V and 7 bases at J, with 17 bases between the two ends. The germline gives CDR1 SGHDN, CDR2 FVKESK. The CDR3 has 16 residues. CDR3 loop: CASSQGAGRKGNEQFF. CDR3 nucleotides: TGTGCCAGCAGCCAAGGGGCAGGTCGAAAGGGGAATGAGCAGTTCTTC. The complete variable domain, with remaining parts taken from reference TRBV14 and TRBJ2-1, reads EAGVTQFPSHSVIEKGQTVTLRCDPISGHDNLYWYRRVMGKEIKFLLHFVKESKQDESGMPNNRFLAERTGGTYSTLKVQPAELEDSGVYFCASSQGAGRKGNEQFFGPGTRLTVL.

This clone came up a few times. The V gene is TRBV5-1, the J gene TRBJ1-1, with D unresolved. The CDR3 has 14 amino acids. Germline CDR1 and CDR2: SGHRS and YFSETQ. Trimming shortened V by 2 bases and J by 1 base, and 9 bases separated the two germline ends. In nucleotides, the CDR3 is TGCGCCAGCAGCTTATCTGGCCCGAACACTGAAGCTTTCTTT. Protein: CASSLSGPNTEAFF.

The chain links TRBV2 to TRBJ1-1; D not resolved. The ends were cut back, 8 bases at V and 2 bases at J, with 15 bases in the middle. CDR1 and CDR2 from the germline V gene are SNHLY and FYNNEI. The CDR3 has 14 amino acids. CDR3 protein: CASYEDGINTEAFF. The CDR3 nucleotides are TGTGCCAGCTACGAGGATGGCATAAACACTGAAGCTTTCTTT.

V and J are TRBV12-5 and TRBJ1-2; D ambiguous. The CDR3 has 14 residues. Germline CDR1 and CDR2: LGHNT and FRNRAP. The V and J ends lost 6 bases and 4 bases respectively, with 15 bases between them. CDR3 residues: CASGFPKPFYGYTF. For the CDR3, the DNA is TGTGCTAGTGGCTTCCCGAAGCCTTTCTATGGCTACACCTTC.

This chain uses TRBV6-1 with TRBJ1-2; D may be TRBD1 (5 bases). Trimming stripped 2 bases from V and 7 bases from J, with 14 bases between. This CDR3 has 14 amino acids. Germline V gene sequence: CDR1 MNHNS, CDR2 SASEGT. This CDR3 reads CASSESTGLAGYTF. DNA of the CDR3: TGTGCCAGCAGTGAATCAACAGGCTTGGCTGGCTACACCTTC.

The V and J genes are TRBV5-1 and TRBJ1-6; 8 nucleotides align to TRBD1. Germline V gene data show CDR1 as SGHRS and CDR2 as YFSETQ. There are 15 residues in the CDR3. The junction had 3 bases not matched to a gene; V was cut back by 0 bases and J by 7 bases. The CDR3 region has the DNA TGCGCCAGCAGCTTGGGACAGGGGATGAATTCACCCCTCCACTTT. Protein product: CASSLGQGMNSPLHF.

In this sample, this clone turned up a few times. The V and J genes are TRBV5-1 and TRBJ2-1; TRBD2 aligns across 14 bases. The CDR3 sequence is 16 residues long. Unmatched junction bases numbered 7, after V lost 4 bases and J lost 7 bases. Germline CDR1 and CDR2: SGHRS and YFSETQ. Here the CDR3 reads CASSLSRLAGGNEQFF. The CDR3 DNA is TGCGCCAGCAGCCTCAGCCGACTAGCGGGGGGGAATGAGCAGTTCTTC.

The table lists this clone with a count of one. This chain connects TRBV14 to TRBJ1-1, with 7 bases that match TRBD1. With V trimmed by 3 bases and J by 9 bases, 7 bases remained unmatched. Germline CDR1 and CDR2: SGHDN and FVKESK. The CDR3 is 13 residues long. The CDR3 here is CASSHLTGYQAFF. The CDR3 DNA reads TGTGCCAGCAGCCACCTGACAGGGTACCAAGCTTTCTTT. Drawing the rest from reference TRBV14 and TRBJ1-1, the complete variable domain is EAGVTQFPSHSVIEKGQTVTLRCDPISGHDNLYWYRRVMGKEIKFLLHFVKESKQDESGMPNNRFLAERTGGTYSTLKVQPAELEDSGVYFCASSHLTGYQAFFGQGTRLTVV.

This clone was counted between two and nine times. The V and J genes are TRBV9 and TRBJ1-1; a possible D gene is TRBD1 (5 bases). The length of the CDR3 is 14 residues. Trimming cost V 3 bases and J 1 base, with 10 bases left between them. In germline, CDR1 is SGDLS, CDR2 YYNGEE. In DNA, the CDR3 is TGTGCCAGCAGCGAGTGGGGGGAGAACACTGAAGCTTTCTTT. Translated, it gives CASSEWGENTEAFF.

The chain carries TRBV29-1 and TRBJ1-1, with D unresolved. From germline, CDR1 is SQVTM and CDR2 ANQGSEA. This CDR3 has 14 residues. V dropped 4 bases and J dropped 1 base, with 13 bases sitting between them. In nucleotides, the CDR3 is TGCAGCGTTGTGGCCTCACGGAGGAACACTGAAGCTTTCTTT. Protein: CSVVASRRNTEAFF.

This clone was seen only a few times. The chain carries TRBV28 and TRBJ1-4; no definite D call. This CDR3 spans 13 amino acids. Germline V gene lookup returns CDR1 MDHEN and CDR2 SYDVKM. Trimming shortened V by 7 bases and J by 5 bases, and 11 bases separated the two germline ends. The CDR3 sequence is CASKDNLNEKLFF. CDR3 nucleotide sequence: TGTGCCAGCAAAGACAACTTAAATGAAAAACTGTTTTTT.

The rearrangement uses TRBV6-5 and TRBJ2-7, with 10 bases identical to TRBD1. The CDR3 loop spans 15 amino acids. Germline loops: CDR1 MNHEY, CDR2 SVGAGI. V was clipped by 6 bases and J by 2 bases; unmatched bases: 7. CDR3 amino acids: CASSRHGQGAYEQYF. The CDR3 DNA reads TGTGCCAGCAGCCGACATGGACAGGGGGCCTACGAGCAGTACTTC.

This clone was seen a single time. In nucleotides, the CDR3 is TGTGCCAGCAGGCTTGACACGGGACTTTATAATTCACCCCTCCACTTT. Translating it yields CASRLDTGLYNSPLHF. The rearrangement uses TRBV25-1 and TRBJ1-6; maybe TRBD1 (5 bases). The CDR3 is 16 residues long. Germline CDR1 is MGHDK and CDR2 is SYGVNS. Between the trimmed V and J ends, which lost 6 bases and 4 bases, there was a span of 16 bases.

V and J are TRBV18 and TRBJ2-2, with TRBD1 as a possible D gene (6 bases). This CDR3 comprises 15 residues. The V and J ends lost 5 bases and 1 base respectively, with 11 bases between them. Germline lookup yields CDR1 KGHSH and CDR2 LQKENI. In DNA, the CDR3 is TGTGCCAGCTCAGTTGACAGGAGGAACACCGGGGAGCTGTTTTTT. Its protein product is CASSVDRRNTGELFF.

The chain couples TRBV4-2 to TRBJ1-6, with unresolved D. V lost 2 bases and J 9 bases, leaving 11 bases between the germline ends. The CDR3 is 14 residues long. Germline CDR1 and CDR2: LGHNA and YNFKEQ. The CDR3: CASSQPVPSSPLHF. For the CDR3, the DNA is TGTGCCAGCAGCCAACCAGTTCCCTCTTCACCCCTCCACTTT.

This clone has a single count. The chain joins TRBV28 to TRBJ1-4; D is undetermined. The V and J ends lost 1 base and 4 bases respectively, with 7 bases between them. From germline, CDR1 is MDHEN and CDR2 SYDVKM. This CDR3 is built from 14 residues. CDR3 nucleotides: TGTGCCAGCAGTTTATTCGGACTTAATGAAAAACTGTTTTTT. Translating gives CASSLFGLNEKLFF.

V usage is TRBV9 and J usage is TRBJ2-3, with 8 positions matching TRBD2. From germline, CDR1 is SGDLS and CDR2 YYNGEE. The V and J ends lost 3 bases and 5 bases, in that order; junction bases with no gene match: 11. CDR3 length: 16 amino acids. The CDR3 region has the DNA TGTGCCAGCAGCGGATATACGGGGGGGCTGGAAGATACGCAGTATTTT. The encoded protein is CASSGYTGGLEDTQYF.

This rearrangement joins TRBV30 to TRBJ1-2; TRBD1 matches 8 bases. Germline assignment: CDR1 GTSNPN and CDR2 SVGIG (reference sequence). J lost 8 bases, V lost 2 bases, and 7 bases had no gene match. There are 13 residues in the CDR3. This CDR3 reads CAWSLRTGRGYTF. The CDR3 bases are TGTGCCTGGAGTCTCCGGACAGGGCGAGGCTACACCTTC. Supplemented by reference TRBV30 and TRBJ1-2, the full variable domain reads SQTIHQWPATLVQPVGSPLSLECTVEGTSNPNLYWYRQAAGRGLQLLFYSVGIGQISSEVPQNLSASRPQDRQFILSSKKLLLSDSGFYLCAWSLRTGRGYTFGSGTRLTVV.

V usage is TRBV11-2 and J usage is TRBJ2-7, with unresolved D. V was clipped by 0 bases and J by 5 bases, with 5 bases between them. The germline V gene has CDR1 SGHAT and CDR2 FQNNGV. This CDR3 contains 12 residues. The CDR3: CASSLDFDEQYF. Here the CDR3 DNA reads TGTGCCAGCAGCTTAGATTTCGACGAGCAGTACTTC.

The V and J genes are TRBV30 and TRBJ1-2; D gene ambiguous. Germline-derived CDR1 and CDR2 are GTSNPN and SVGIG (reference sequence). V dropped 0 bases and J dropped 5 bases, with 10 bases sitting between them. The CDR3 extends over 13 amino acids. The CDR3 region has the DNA TGTGCCTGGAGTGTAACAGCCCTGTATGGCTACACCTTC. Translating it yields CAWSVTALYGYTF.

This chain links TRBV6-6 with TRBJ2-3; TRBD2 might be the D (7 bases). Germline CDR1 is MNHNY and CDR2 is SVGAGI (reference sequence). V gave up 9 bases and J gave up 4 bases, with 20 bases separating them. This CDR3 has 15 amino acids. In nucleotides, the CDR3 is TGTGCCAGTAAACTTAGAGGGGGGGCGGCAGATACGCAGTATTTT. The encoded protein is CASKLRGGAADTQYF.